The clone carrying this T cell receptor (beta chain) was seen once. Its matching antigen is unknown. One end of the junction is discordant with germline, which a read error may explain. These data come from a study of shared clonotypes between healthy human individuals. General observations from the study: The diversity represented, both genetic and in exposure history, was limited by few donors.

Within Nashville, Tennessee resided all donors, each a Caucasian adult. Assay: immunoSEQ multiplex PCR; the TCRdb copy retains only in-frame clones and omits some. The sample consists of millions of clones, 95% of them appearing once. The CDR3 has 15 amino acids. The germline V gene encodes CDR1 SSHAT and CDR2 FNYEAQ (reference sequence). Sequencing was carried out using naive CD4+ T cells sorted from blood. Described subset: CD45RA+ positively selected. This receptor was taken from a young man in good health. The chain joins TRBV7-7 to TRBJ2-7; TRBD1 aligns across 9 bases. The CDR3 DNA is TGTGCTAGCAGCACGGGACAGGGAGCGGCCTTCGAGCAGTACTTC. Its translation is CASSTGQGAAFEQYF.